These 16 T cell receptor beta chains were sequenced from one sample in a study of OX40 agonist ivuxolimab in advanced cancers. Sequencing was performed with immunoSEQ multiplex PCR; in TCRdb, only in-frame clones are kept and a portion is missing. The sample consists of around 60,000 clones, 85% to 90% of them appearing once. This specimen consisted of CD4+ or CD8+ T cells sorted from blood, obtained in a trial of the OX40 agonist ivuxolimab. Receptors originate from an adult with an advanced solid tumor such as melanoma, head and neck, liver or kidney cancer.

The chain carries TRBV10-2 and TRBJ1-5; the D gene is possibly TRBD1 (6 bases). Germline V gene sequence: CDR1 WSHSY, CDR2 SAAADI. Between the trimmed V and J ends, which lost 7 bases and 3 bases, there was a span of 10 bases. The CDR3 is 13 amino acids. DNA for the CDR3: TGCGCCAGCACCAGGGGATACAATCAGCCCCAGCATTTT. It encodes CASTRGYNQPQHF.

This chain links TRBV11-2 with TRBJ2-1; D might be TRBD2 (5 bases). CDR3 size: 12 residues. The V end was cut by 3 bases, the J end by 8 bases, with 8 bases between. Germline V CDR1 and CDR2: SGHAT, FQNNGV. The CDR3 protein is CASSFAGDEQFF. For the CDR3, the DNA is TGTGCCAGCAGCTTCGCCGGGGATGAGCAGTTCTTC.

The table lists this clone with a few counts. J is TRBJ2-1 and V is TRBV6-1, with D possibly matching TRBD2 (5 bases). V was clipped by 6 bases and J by 7 bases, with 10 bases between them. This CDR3 is 12 amino acids long. Germline CDR1 MNHNS, CDR2 SASEGT. The CDR3: CASRGVSNEQFF. CDR3 nucleotides: TGTGCCAGCAGGGGAGTTAGTAATGAGCAGTTCTTC.

The V call is TRBV9, the J call TRBJ2-1, with 14 bases fitting TRBD2. J lost 10 bases, V lost 2 bases, and 5 bases had no gene match. Germline V gene sequence: CDR1 SGDLS, CDR2 YYNGEE. There are 15 residues in the CDR3. In DNA, the CDR3 is TGTGCCAGCAGCGTCGGGACTAGCGGGAGCGAGGAGCAGTTCTTC. Residues: CASSVGTSGSEEQFF.

The chain is built from TRBV30 and TRBJ2-3; D might be TRBD2 (5 bases). The V end lost 2 bases, the J end lost 5 bases, and 11 bases lay between the germline ends. The germline V gene encodes CDR1 GTSNPN and CDR2 SVGIG (reference sequence). The CDR3 covers 13 residues. The CDR3 DNA sequence: TGTGCCTGGAGTTTCCTTCGGGGAGATACGCAGTATTTT. This translates into CAWSFLRGDTQYF.

This sequence joins TRBV4-1 and TRBJ1-3; D uncertain. The V end lost 2 bases, the J end lost 2 bases, and 10 bases lay between the germline ends. CDR1 and CDR2 from the germline V gene are MGHRA and YSYEKL. The CDR3 runs to 15 residues. The DNA for the CDR3 is TGCGCCAGCAGCCAACCTTACCCAGCTGGAAACACCATATATTTT. Protein: CASSQPYPAGNTIYF.

The chain combines TRBV7-2 with TRBJ2-7, with D unresolved. V lost 1 base to trimming and J lost 4 bases, with 11 bases between them. Looked up from germline, CDR1 is SGHTA and CDR2 is FQGNSA. This CDR3 spans 14 amino acids. CDR3 DNA sequence: TGTGCCAGCAGCTTAGATCCCGCAGCTTACGAGCAGTACTTC. Translating it yields CASSLDPAAYEQYF.

The chain has TRBV4-2 and TRBJ2-2; 9 bases map to TRBD2. Looked up from germline, CDR1 is LGHNA and CDR2 is YNFKEQ. The junction had 12 bases not matched to a gene; V was cut back by 7 bases and J by 3 bases. The CDR3 spans 17 residues. The CDR3 spells CASMGLGLAGYTGELFF. CDR3 nucleotides: TGTGCCAGCATGGGCCTGGGGCTAGCGGGGTACACCGGGGAGCTGTTTTTT.

The chain joins TRBV9 to TRBJ2-3, with 8 bases lining up with TRBD2. Unmatched junction bases numbered 8, after V lost 0 bases and J lost 5 bases. From germline, CDR1 is SGDLS and CDR2 YYNGEE. The CDR3 is made up of 16 amino acids. The DNA for the CDR3 is TGTGCCAGCAGCGTAGATCATCCGGGAGGGGTAGATACGCAGTATTTT. Its protein product is CASSVDHPGGVDTQYF.

The V and J genes are TRBV7-2 and TRBJ2-7; 8 nucleotides match TRBD1. The CDR3 is 13 amino acids. Germline trimming cut 5 bases from V and 6 bases from J; bases unmatched to any gene: 6. Looked up from germline, CDR1 is SGHTA and CDR2 is FQGNSA. In nucleotides, the CDR3 is TGTGCCAGCAGCACTTTAACAGGGGGCGAGCAGTACTTC. Its translation: CASSTLTGGEQYF.

The CDR3 here is CASSLGSGPYEQYF. CDR3 DNA sequence: TGTGCCAGCAGCTTAGGTTCAGGGCCCTACGAGCAGTACTTC. The genes are TRBV7-3 and TRBJ2-7, with TRBD1 as a possible D gene (5 bases). The ends were cut back, 2 bases at V and 2 bases at J, with 10 bases in the middle. The CDR3 length is 14 residues. Germline CDR1 reads SGHTA; CDR2 reads FQGTGA.

The V call is TRBV6-6, the J call TRBJ2-7; D uncertain. The CDR3 covers 15 residues. The V end was cut by 6 bases, the J end by 5 bases, with 20 bases between. The germline gives CDR1 MNHNY, CDR2 SVGAGI (reference sequence). The CDR3 spells CASRTAFGPENEQYF. The CDR3 region has the DNA TGTGCCAGCAGGACCGCCTTTGGCCCCGAAAACGAGCAGTACTTC.

The chain recombines TRBV6-5 with TRBJ2-7; D might be TRBD2 (5 bases). The V gene lost 0 bases and the J gene lost 0 bases, with 12 bases spanning the gap. CDR1 MNHEY and CDR2 SVGAGI come from the germline V gene. The CDR3 covers 16 residues. In DNA form, the CDR3 reads TGTGCCAGCAGTTACTCACTATTGGGGAGCTCCTACGAGCAGTACTTC. Translated, it gives CASSYSLLGSSYEQYF.

The chain couples TRBV29-1 to TRBJ2-1; either TRBD1 or TRBD2 may fit D (6 bases each). Trimming took 7 bases from V and 7 from J, leaving 17 bases between them. This CDR3 is 13 amino acids long. CDR1 is SQVTM, CDR2 ANQGSEA, per germline. The CDR3 protein is CSAKTGGQNEQFF. The CDR3 DNA reads as TGCAGCGCTAAGACCGGGGGCCAGAATGAGCAGTTCTTC.

The CDR3 loop is CASSSSGTVKSTDTQYF. As DNA, the CDR3 is TGTGCCAGCAGCTCCTCCGGGACGGTAAAAAGCACAGATACGCAGTATTTT. This chain connects TRBV7-4 to TRBJ2-3; the D gene could be TRBD1 or TRBD2 (5 bases each). Deletions cut 4 bases from V and 0 bases from J, with 17 bases between. CDR3 length: 17 residues. The V gene's germline CDR1 is SGHVT and CDR2 SQSDAQ.

J is TRBJ2-5 and V is TRBV5-1, with 11 bases identical to TRBD1. V trimming: 0 bases; J trimming: 5 bases; junction bases outside the gene matches: 6. This CDR3 spans 16 amino acids. CDR1 SGHRS and CDR2 YFSETQ come from the germline V gene. The CDR3 protein is CASSLDWTGGFETQYF. The CDR3 DNA reads as TGCGCCAGCAGCTTGGACTGGACAGGGGGCTTTGAGACCCAGTACTTC.